This is a list of T cell receptor beta chains from one sample in a study of blood T cell repertoires in COVID-19. Repertoires were generated with immunoSEQ multiplex PCR, while TCRdb's copy carries only in-frame clones and drops some. The sample lists more than 85,000 clones; roughly 92% were seen once. Sequencing was carried out using peripheral blood. All receptors derive from a man in his sixties or seventies with acute or convalescent COVID-19. Both conserved end residues are part of each CDR3. D genes are given only for firm matches.

v_gene: TRBV7-8; j_gene: TRBJ2-2; d_gene: NA; CDR3aa: CASTRTPNTGELFF; CDR3nt: TGTGCCAGCACGAGGACACCAAACACCGGGGAGCTGTTTTTT
v_gene: TRBV4-3; j_gene: TRBJ2-5; d_gene: TRBD1; CDR3aa: CASSQEGTGKETQYF; CDR3nt: TGCGCCAGCAGCCAAGAGGGGACAGGGAAAGAGACCCAGTACTTC
v_gene: TRBV10-3; j_gene: TRBJ2-7; d_gene: TRBD1; CDR3aa: CAISAGTGDGYEQYF; CDR3nt: TGTGCCATCAGTGCCGGGACAGGGGACGGTTACGAGCAGTACTTC
v_gene: TRBV7-6; j_gene: TRBJ2-7; d_gene: TRBD2; CDR3aa: CASSLETSGVYEQYF; CDR3nt: TGTGCCAGCAGCTTAGAGACTAGCGGGGTTTACGAGCAGTACTTC
v_gene: TRBV30; j_gene: TRBJ1-4; d_gene: NA; CDR3aa: CAWSGRAGGPGREKLFF; CDR3nt: TGTGCCTGGAGTGGACGAGCGGGGGGCCCGGGGAGGGAAAAACTGTTTTTT
v_gene: TRBV15; j_gene: TRBJ1-2; d_gene: TRBD1; CDR3aa: CATSRDQPGTGGNYGYTF; CDR3nt: TGTGCCACCAGCAGAGATCAGCCCGGGACAGGGGGCAACTATGGCTACACCTTC
v_gene: TRBV29-1; j_gene: TRBJ2-7; d_gene: NA; CDR3aa: CSVFPIDSEREQYF; CDR3nt: TGCAGCGTTTTCCCTATCGACAGCGAACGGGAGCAGTACTTC
v_gene: TRBV11-2; j_gene: TRBJ2-1; d_gene: TRBD2; CDR3aa: CASSYSGREQFF; CDR3nt: TGTGCCAGCAGCTATAGCGGGAGAGAGCAGTTCTTC
v_gene: TRBV19; j_gene: TRBJ2-6; d_gene: NA; CDR3aa: CASSPGHFSGANVLTF; CDR3nt: TGTGCCAGTAGTCCGGGACACTTCTCTGGGGCCAACGTCCTGACTTTC
v_gene: TRBV19; j_gene: TRBJ2-3; d_gene: TRBD2; CDR3aa: CASRTSGDTQYF; CDR3nt: TGTGCCAGTAGGACTAGCGGCGATACGCAGTATTTT
v_gene: TRBV7-3; j_gene: TRBJ1-1; d_gene: NA; CDR3aa: CASSREGNTEAFF; CDR3nt: TGTGCCAGCAGCCGAGAGGGGAACACTGAAGCTTTCTTT
v_gene: TRBV27; j_gene: TRBJ2-7; d_gene: NA; CDR3aa: CASSFPGDEQYF; CDR3nt: TGTGCCAGCAGTTTCCCAGGGGACGAGCAGTACTTC